This T cell receptor beta chain was recorded in a study of blood T cell repertoires in COVID-19. Study information: There were acute and convalescent COVID-19 samples, and they came from the United States, Italy and Spain. The analysed material was cDNA or gDNA that came from T cells, B-cell-depleted T cells, or PBMCs.

Authors' data handling: Counts of nucleated cells, estimated from reference gene primer amplification, were obtained. Measured with immunoSEQ multiplex PCR; TCRdb has only the in-frame clones, and not every one. For V, J and clone size, that table is used; D and trimming come from the DNA. The table has around 88,000 clones, approximately 90% seen once. The V segment lost 6 bases and the J segment 7 bases; nucleotides outside the gene matches: 8. There are 14 residues in the CDR3. CDR1 MNHEY and CDR2 SVGAGI come from the germline V gene. Material for sequencing was peripheral blood. The chain links TRBV6-5 to TRBJ2-7; 11 bases are a match to TRBD2. The TCR comes from a woman older than 75 with acute or convalescent COVID-19. The CDR3, as DNA: TGTGCCAGCAGCCCGGGGACTAGCGGAATGGAGCAGTACTTC. Protein: CASSPGTSGMEQYF.